Listed below are T cell receptor beta chains from one sample, sequenced in a study of blood T cell repertoires in COVID-19. Profiled with immunoSEQ multiplex PCR; TCRdb holds only in-frame clones, not every one. The data contain about 89,000 clones, approximately 79% of them singletons. The specimen was peripheral blood. These receptors all come from a woman over 75 with acute or convalescent COVID-19. Each CDR3 is given with its conserved first and last residue. A D gene is named only where the DNA matches it firmly. Only some rows state a clone size, as once, few, many or a class for expanded clones.

J gene: TRBJ1-6
D gene: TRBD1
clone size: .
V gene: TRBV11-2
CDR3 DNA: TGTGCCAGCAGCTTAATCAGGGGGCAGTCACCCCTCCACTTT
CDR3 protein: CASSLIRGQSPLHF

J gene: TRBJ1-5
D gene: .
clone size: .
V gene: TRBV28
CDR3 DNA: TGTGCCAGCAGTTTACGGGCGGGAAGACACAGCAATCAGCCCCAGCATTTT
CDR3 protein: CASSLRAGRHSNQPQHF

J gene: TRBJ2-7
D gene: .
clone size: .
V gene: TRBV28
CDR3 DNA: TGTGCCAGCAGTTTATCCCTAACAGCAGCCTACGAGCAGTACTTC
CDR3 protein: CASSLSLTAAYEQYF

J gene: TRBJ2-7
D gene: TRBD1
clone size: .
V gene: TRBV30
CDR3 DNA: TGTGCCTGGGGGGGACAGGAGCCCTACGAGCAGTACTTC
CDR3 protein: CAWGGQEPYEQYF

J gene: TRBJ2-3
D gene: TRBD2
clone size: .
V gene: TRBV7-2
CDR3 DNA: TGTGCCAGCAGCCCCGAACTAGCGGGGACCACAGATACGCAGTATTTT
CDR3 protein: CASSPELAGTTDTQYF

J gene: TRBJ2-1
D gene: TRBD2
clone size: .
V gene: TRBV4-2
CDR3 DNA: TGTGCCAGCAGCCCTGGACTAGCGGGGGGGCCGTATGAGCAGTTCTTC
CDR3 protein: CASSPGLAGGPYEQFF

J gene: TRBJ1-2
D gene: .
clone size: .
V gene: TRBV19
CDR3 DNA: TGTGCCAGTAGTAGAGCCTTGGACAGAGCGAACTATGGCTACACCTTC
CDR3 protein: CASSRALDRANYGYTF

J gene: TRBJ1-2
D gene: .
clone size: .
V gene: TRBV7-2
CDR3 DNA: TGTGCCAGCAGCTCGCGACTGGATCTTAACTATGGCTACACCTTC
CDR3 protein: CASSSRLDLNYGYTF

J gene: TRBJ1-1
D gene: .
clone size: .
V gene: TRBV5-6
CDR3 DNA: TGTGCCAGCAGCCTAGGACAGTTGGTTGAAGCTTTCTTT
CDR3 protein: CASSLGQLVEAFF

J gene: TRBJ2-3
D gene: .
clone size: once
V gene: TRBV5-1
CDR3 DNA: TGCGCCAGCAGCTTGGCCAGGGGTGATACAGATACGCAGTATTTT
CDR3 protein: CASSLARGDTDTQYF

J gene: TRBJ2-7
D gene: .
clone size: .
V gene: TRBV18
CDR3 DNA: TGTGCCAGCTCACCGACAGTGGCCCACGAGCAGTACTTC
CDR3 protein: CASSPTVAHEQYF

J gene: TRBJ2-3
D gene: TRBD2
clone size: .
V gene: TRBV6-4
CDR3 DNA: TGTGCCAGCAGTGACTCCTTAGAACTAGCGGGGGAGGTTCACCCAGATACGCAGTATTTT
CDR3 protein: CASSDSLELAGEVHPDTQYF

J gene: TRBJ1-2
D gene: .
clone size: .
V gene: TRBV7-2
CDR3 DNA: TGTGCCAGCAGCTTGGGGGGGTCTAACTATGGCTACACCTTC
CDR3 protein: CASSLGGSNYGYTF

J gene: TRBJ2-2
D gene: TRBD2
clone size: medium-sized
V gene: TRBV7-8
CDR3 DNA: TGTGCCAGCAGCTTATCGGGGGGAGGCACCGGGGAGCTGTTTTTT
CDR3 protein: CASSLSGGGTGELFF

J gene: TRBJ1-1
D gene: .
clone size: .
V gene: TRBV4-1
CDR3 DNA: TGCGCCAGCAGCCAAGCAGGGTTGAACACTGAAGCTTTCTTT
CDR3 protein: CASSQAGLNTEAFF

J gene: TRBJ2-7
D gene: TRBD1
clone size: .
V gene: TRBV15
CDR3 DNA: TGTGCCACCAGCATTCCCGGGACAGGGGGCGAGCAGTACTTC
CDR3 protein: CATSIPGTGGEQYF

J gene: TRBJ2-1
D gene: TRBD2
clone size: .
V gene: TRBV18
CDR3 DNA: TGTGCCAGCTCACCAAGAGAAGCGGGGGAAGAGCAGTTCTTC
CDR3 protein: CASSPREAGEEQFF

J gene: TRBJ2-5
D gene: TRBD2
clone size: .
V gene: TRBV5-5
CDR3 DNA: TGTGCCAGCAGCTGGGGACTAGCCGAAGAGACCCAGTACTTC
CDR3 protein: CASSWGLAEETQYF

J gene: TRBJ1-6
D gene: .
clone size: .
V gene: TRBV7-8
CDR3 DNA: TGTGCCAGCAGCTTAGTACGGGGGAATTCACCCCTCCACTTT
CDR3 protein: CASSLVRGNSPLHF

J gene: TRBJ2-1
D gene: .
clone size: .
V gene: TRBV5-1
CDR3 DNA: TGCGCCAGCAGCTCTTCAGGCTCCTACAATGAGCAGTTCTTC
CDR3 protein: CASSSSGSYNEQFF

J gene: TRBJ1-2
D gene: .
clone size: .
V gene: TRBV30
CDR3 DNA: TGTGCCTGGGCGACAGGAGTATTTTACGGCTACACCTTC
CDR3 protein: CAWATGVFYGYTF

J gene: TRBJ1-6
D gene: TRBD1
clone size: .
V gene: TRBV11-2
CDR3 DNA: TGTGCCAGCAGCCTAATACCGGGACAGATTAATTCACCCCTCCACTTT
CDR3 protein: CASSLIPGQINSPLHF

J gene: TRBJ1-1
D gene: TRBD1
clone size: once
V gene: TRBV12-3/TRBV12-4
CDR3 DNA: TGTGCCAGCACCTGGGGACAGAGCACTGAAGCTTTCTTT
CDR3 protein: CASTWGQSTEAFF

J gene: TRBJ1-5
D gene: TRBD1
clone size: .
V gene: TRBV6-2/TRBV6-3
CDR3 DNA: TGTGCCAGCAGTTACTACAGGGGCGATCAGCCCCAGCATTTT
CDR3 protein: CASSYYRGDQPQHF

J gene: TRBJ1-1
D gene: TRBD1
clone size: .
V gene: TRBV29-1
CDR3 DNA: TGCAGCGTTGGGGGACAGGTCAACACTGAAGCTTTCTTT
CDR3 protein: CSVGGQVNTEAFF

J gene: TRBJ1-5
D gene: .
clone size: .
V gene: TRBV2
CDR3 DNA: TGTGCCAGCAACCCAGGGTATGGTGGCAATCAGCCCCAGCATTTT
CDR3 protein: CASNPGYGGNQPQHF

J gene: TRBJ1-5
D gene: .
clone size: .
V gene: TRBV30
CDR3 DNA: TGTGCCTGGGGCGACACCGGTGGGCCCCAGCATTTT
CDR3 protein: CAWGDTGGPQHF

J gene: TRBJ2-5
D gene: .
clone size: .
V gene: TRBV19
CDR3 DNA: TGTGCCAGTAGTTCCGGGGGAAGGGAGACCCAGTACTTC
CDR3 protein: CASSSGGRETQYF

J gene: TRBJ1-3
D gene: TRBD1
clone size: .
V gene: TRBV19
CDR3 DNA: TGTGCCAGTATGGATTACCTACAGGGGTTCGGCGGAAACACCATATATTTT
CDR3 protein: CASMDYLQGFGGNTIYF

J gene: TRBJ1-3
D gene: .
clone size: few
V gene: TRBV3-1/TRBV3-2
CDR3 DNA: TGTGCCAGCAGCCAAGCAGGGGCTGGAAACACCATATATTTT
CDR3 protein: CASSQAGAGNTIYF